This TCR beta chain is drawn from a study of OX40 agonist ivuxolimab in advanced cancers. Study-wide context: Ivuxolimab, which targeted the costimulatory receptor OX40 (CD134), was an agonistic, fully human IgG2 monoclonal antibody. Among the approximately 50 dose-escalation patients, around 19 had hepatocellular carcinoma, 15 or so melanoma, 9 renal cell carcinoma and 9 head and neck cancer. Partial responses occurred in three dose-escalation patients: two with cutaneous melanoma and one with hepatocellular carcinoma. The paper reports the monotherapy dose-escalation portion (N = 52 patients) of the phase I ivuxolimab trial. Prior anti-PD-1, anti-PD-L1 or anti-CTLA-4 therapy was permitted, and checkpoint inhibitors had been received by about two fifths of dose-escalation patients. Intravenous ivuxolimab was administered to patients every 2 weeks at six dose levels: 0.01, 0.1, 0.3, 1.5, 3 and 10 mg/kg. Peripheral TCRbeta sequencing was intended to test whether TCR sequence diversity was altered and clonal T-cell expansion was caused by ivuxolimab. The dose-escalation cohort was over 70% male with a mean age of 60 years, ranging from 23 to 79.

Patients with a history of autoimmune disease or receiving systemic immunosuppression were excluded from the trial. Peripheral blood for TCR sequencing was drawn from every dose cohort at baseline, at cycle 4 day 1 and at cycle 7 day 1. The samples were drawn from a first-in-human, open-label, multicenter phase I dose-escalation trial of ivuxolimab. Adults with locally advanced or metastatic head and neck squamous cell, hepatocellular, melanoma or renal cell carcinoma were enrolled in the trial. Before TCR sequencing, CD4+ and CD8+ T cells were separately sorted from peripheral blood. Overall study outcomes, separate from this receptor: On average, CD8+ T cells showed more expanded clones than CD4+ T cells after ivuxolimab. Low levels of normalized T-cell clonal expansion were also seen in some patients who did not respond. Clonal expansion of both CD4+ and CD8+ blood T cells was observed from baseline to week 6 at doses 0.1 to 3.0 mg/kg. Partial responders in the 0.1-3.0 mg/kg groups had among the lowest normalized peripheral clonal expansion, especially among CD8+ T cells. Which antigens the clonally expanded peripheral T cells were specific for was not determined.

In the case of this clone: Its antigen remains undetermined. Base qualities are not at hand, and no much larger clone is one base apart.

V lost 5 bases and J lost 2 bases, and the count of bases not matched to a germline gene is 5. Via the germline V gene, CDR1 is SGHDN and CDR2 FVKESK. Reading from cysteine to phenylalanine, the CDR3 counts 14 amino acids. The sequence is cut down to CDR3 DNA, 42 bases in frame from base 1. Genomic DNA was isolated from the sorted cells so that the TCRbeta CDR3 region could be sequenced. The immunoSEQ Assay was used to sequence the TCRbeta CDR3 regions. TCRdb mirrors the immuneACCESS table, restricted to in-frame sequences. Some clones are absent from its copies; in checked studies, under half trace to an unresolved V gene, and the reason for the others is unknown. Here the sample has about 100,000 clones; about nine tenths occur a single time. The ten top clones hold around 0.72% of the sample.

Material: CD4+ or CD8+ T cells sorted from blood, obtained in a trial of the OX40 agonist ivuxolimab. This TCR was recovered from an adult with an advanced solid tumor such as melanoma, head and neck, liver or kidney cancer. The chain is encoded by TRBV14 joined to TRBJ2-7; TRBD1 fits 8 bases in the junction. CDR3 region: CASSVRQGPYEQYF. The DNA sequence is given as TGTGCCAGCAGCGTGAGACAGGGGCCCTACGAGCAGTACTTC.